The subject of this entry is one T cell receptor beta chain. Germline-derived CDR1 and CDR2 are KGHDR and SFDVKD. V was clipped by 1 base and J by 5 bases, with 7 bases between them. CDR3 length equals 13 residues. These data come from a study of blood T cell repertoires in COVID-19. In the study overall: Both acute and convalescent COVID-19 samples were obtained from the United States, Italy and Spain. PBMCs, B-cell-depleted T cells, or T cells provided the cDNA or gDNA that made up the material.

Original handling: Estimates of nucleated cell counts were drawn from the amplification of reference gene primers. Using immunoSEQ multiplex PCR, the repertoire was profiled, and TCRdb retains in-frame clones only, with some absent. D and trimming were read from the DNA, whereas the V and J calls and clone size are those reported in that table. Of fewer than 90,000 clones listed, 87% are singletons. The sequenced sample consisted of peripheral blood. This chain uses TRBV24-1 with TRBJ2-5; D is uncertain. This TCR was recovered from a male donor with acute or convalescent COVID-19. The CDR3 coding sequence is TGTGCCACCAGTGATTTCTTAACTGAGACCCAGTACTTC. Translation gives CATSDFLTETQYF.